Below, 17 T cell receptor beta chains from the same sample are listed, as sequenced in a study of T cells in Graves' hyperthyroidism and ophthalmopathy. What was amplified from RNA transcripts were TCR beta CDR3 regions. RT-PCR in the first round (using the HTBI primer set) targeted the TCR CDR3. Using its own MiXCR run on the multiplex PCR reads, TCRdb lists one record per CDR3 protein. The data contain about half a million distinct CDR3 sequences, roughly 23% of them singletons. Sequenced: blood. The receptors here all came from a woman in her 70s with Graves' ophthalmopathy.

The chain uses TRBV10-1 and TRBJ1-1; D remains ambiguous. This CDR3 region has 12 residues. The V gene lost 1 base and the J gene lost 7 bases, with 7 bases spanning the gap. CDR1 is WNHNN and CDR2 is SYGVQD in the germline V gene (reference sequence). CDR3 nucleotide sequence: TGCGCCAGCAGTGAGTTTCGCGGTGAAGCTTTCTTT. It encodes CASSEFRGEAFF.

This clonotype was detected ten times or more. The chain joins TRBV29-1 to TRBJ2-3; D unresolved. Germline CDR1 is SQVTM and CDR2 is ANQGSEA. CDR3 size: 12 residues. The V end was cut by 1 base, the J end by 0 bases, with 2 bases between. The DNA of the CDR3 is TGCAGCGTTGAAGGGAGCACAGATACGCAGTATTTT. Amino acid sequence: CSVEGSTDTQYF.

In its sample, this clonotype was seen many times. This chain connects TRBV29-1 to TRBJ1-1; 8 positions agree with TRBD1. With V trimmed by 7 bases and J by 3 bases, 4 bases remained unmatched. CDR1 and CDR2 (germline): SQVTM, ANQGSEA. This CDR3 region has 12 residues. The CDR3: CSAGQGYTEAFF. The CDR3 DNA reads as TGCAGCGCTGGACAGGGTTACACTGAAGCTTTCTTT.

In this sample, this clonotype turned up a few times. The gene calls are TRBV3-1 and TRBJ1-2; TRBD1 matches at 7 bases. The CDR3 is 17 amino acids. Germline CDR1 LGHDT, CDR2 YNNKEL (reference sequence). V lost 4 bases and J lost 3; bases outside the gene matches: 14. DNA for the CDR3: TGTGCCAGCAGCCCCTTGGGCAAGGGGGCGAAGGACTATGGCTACACCTTC. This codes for CASSPLGKGAKDYGYTF.

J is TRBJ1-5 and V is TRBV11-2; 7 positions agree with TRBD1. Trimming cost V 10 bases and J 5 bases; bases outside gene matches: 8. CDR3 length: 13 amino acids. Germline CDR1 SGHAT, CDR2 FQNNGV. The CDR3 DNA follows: TGTGCCACTCAACGGGACAGTTATCAGCCCCAGCATTTT. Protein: CATQRDSYQPQHF.

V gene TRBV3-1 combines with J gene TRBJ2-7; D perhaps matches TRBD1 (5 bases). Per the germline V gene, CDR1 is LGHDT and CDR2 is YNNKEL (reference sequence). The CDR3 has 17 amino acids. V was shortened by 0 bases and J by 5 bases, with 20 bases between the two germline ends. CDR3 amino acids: CASSQEWGRTGRNEQYF. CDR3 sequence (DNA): TGTGCCAGCAGCCAAGAGTGGGGCAGAACCGGAAGGAACGAGCAGTACTTC.

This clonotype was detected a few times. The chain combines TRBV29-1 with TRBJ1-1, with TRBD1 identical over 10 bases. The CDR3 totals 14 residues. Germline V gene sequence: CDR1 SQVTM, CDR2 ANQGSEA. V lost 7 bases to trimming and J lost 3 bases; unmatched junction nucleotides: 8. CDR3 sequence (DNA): TGCAGCGCCCGACAGGGGGCAAGGTACACTGAAGCTTTCTTT. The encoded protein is CSARQGARYTEAFF.

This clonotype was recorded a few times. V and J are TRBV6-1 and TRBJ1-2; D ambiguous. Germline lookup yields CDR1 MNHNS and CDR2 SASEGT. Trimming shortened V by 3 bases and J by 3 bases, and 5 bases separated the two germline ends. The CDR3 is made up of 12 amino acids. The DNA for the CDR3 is TGTGCCAGCAGTGATCGATACTATGGCTACACCTTC. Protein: CASSDRYYGYTF.

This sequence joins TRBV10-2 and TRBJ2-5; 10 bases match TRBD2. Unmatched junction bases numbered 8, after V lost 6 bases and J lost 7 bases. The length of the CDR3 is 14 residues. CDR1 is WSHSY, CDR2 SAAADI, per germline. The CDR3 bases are TGCGCCAGCAGGGGCCAGCGGGGGGGGGCGACCCAGTACTTC. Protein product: CASRGQRGGATQYF.

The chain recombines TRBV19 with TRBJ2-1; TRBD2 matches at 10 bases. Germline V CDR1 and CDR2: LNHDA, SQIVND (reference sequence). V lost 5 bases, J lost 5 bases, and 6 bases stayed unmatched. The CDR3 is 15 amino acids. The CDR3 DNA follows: TGTGCCAGTAGTTGGGGACTAGCGAGGAACAATGAGCAGTTCTTC. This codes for CASSWGLARNNEQFF.

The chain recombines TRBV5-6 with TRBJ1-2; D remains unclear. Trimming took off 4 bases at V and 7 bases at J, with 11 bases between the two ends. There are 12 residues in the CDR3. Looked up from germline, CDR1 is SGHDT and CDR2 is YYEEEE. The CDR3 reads CASSIGLLGYTF. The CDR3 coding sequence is TGTGCCAGCAGCATAGGCCTGCTTGGCTACACCTTC.

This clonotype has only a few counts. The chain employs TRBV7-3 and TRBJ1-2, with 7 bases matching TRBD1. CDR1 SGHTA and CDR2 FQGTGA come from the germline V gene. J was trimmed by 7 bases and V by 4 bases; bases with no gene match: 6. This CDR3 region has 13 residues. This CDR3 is CASSYRQGTGYTF. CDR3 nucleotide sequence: TGTGCCAGCAGCTACCGACAGGGAACTGGCTACACCTTC. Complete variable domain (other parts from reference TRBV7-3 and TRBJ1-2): GAGVSQTPSNKVTEKGKYVELRCDPISGHTALYWYRQSLGQGPEFLIYFQGTGAADDSGLPNDRFFAVRPEGSVSTLKIQRTERGDSAVYLCASSYRQGTGYTFGSGTRLTVV.

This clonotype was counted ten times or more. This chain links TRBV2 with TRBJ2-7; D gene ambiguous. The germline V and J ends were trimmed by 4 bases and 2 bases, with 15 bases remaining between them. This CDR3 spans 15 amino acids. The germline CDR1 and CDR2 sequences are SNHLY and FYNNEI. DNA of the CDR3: TGTGCCAGCAGTGGTGGCGCCATTTCCCCCTACGAGCAGTACTTC. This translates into CASSGGAISPYEQYF.

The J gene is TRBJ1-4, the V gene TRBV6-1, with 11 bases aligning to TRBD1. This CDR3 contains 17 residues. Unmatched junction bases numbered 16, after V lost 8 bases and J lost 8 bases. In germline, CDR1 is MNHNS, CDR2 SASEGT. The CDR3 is CASHPSGQGARYEKLFF. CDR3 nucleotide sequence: TGTGCCAGCCATCCGAGCGGACAGGGGGCGCGGTACGAAAAACTGTTTTTT.

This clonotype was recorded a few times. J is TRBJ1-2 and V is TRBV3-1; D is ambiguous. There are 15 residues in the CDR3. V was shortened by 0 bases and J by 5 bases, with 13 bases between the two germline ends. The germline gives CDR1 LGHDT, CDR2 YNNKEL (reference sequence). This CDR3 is CASSQDPVGKYGYTF. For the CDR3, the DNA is TGTGCCAGCAGCCAAGATCCGGTGGGTAAATATGGCTACACCTTC.

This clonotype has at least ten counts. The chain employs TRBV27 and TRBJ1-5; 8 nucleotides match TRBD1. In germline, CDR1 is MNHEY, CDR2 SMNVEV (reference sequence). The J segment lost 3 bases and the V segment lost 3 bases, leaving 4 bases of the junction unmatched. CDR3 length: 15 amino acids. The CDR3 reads CASSFDRGLNQPQHF. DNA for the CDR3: TGTGCCAGCAGTTTCGACAGGGGCCTCAATCAGCCCCAGCATTTT.

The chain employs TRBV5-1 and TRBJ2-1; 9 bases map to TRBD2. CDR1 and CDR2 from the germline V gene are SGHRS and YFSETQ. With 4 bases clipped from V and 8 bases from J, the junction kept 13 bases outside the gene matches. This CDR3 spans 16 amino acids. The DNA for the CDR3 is TGCGCCAGCAGCCCCGGTGGGCTAGCGGGAAGGTATGAGCAGTTCTTC. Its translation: CASSPGGLAGRYEQFF.